These T cell receptor beta chains were read from a single sample in a study of control samples from healthy donors and cancer patients. TCRdb's table, derived via immunoSEQ multiplex PCR, lists solely in-frame clones and lacks some. This sample has around 120,000 clones, with 85% to 95% found just once. Sequences were obtained from blood. These TCRs come from a man in his thirties or forties in good health. Both conserved end residues are part of each CDR3. Each record gives: V gene, D gene, clone size, J gene, CDR3 DNA, CDR3 protein. D genes are given only for firm matches. Only part of the rows carry a size: once, few, many, or a class if the clone is expanded.

TRBV6-2/TRBV6-3	NA	NA	TRBJ2-1	TGTGCCAGCAGTTACGTCGGGCAGACCTCCTACAATGAGCAGTTCTTC	CASSYVGQTSYNEQFF
TRBV6-6	NA	NA	TRBJ2-7	TGTGCCAGCAGTTACGGGGTGGCCGAGCAGTACTTC	CASSYGVAEQYF
TRBV3-1/TRBV3-2	NA	NA	TRBJ2-2	TGTGCCAGCAGCCCATCCGGGACTGCATTTACCGGGGAGCTGTTTTTT	CASSPSGTAFTGELFF
TRBV28	NA	NA	TRBJ1-1	TGTGCCAGCAGTTTGGGGCAGGCGAGAGCTTTCTTT	CASSLGQARAFF
TRBV19	NA	NA	TRBJ1-5	TGTGCCAGTAGGGGGGCCCAGTGGAGCAATCAGCCCCAGCATTTT	CASRGAQWSNQPQHF
TRBV15	TRBD1	NA	TRBJ1-2	TGTGCCACCAGCAGAACTTTTGGGACAGTTCCTGGCTACACCTTC	CATSRTFGTVPGYTF
TRBV7-2	TRBD1	NA	TRBJ1-2	TGTGCCAGCAGCTTATTGGGACAGGACCTTAACTATGGCTACACCTTC	CASSLLGQDLNYGYTF
TRBV11-2	NA	NA	TRBJ1-1	TGTGCCAGCAGCTTAGATCCAGGAATGAACACTGAAGCTTTCTTT	CASSLDPGMNTEAFF
TRBV29-1	NA	NA	TRBJ1-2	TGCAGCGTTGAAGGGGGCCGTGATGGCTACACCTTC	CSVEGGRDGYTF
TRBV27	TRBD2	NA	TRBJ2-5	TGTGCCAGCAGCCGGGAGGCTGGGCTCCAAGAGACCCAGTACTTC	CASSREAGLQETQYF
TRBV5-1	TRBD2	NA	TRBJ2-2	TGCGCCAGCAGCCCGGAGGTAGCGGGGCGTACCGGGGAGCTGTTTTTT	CASSPEVAGRTGELFF
TRBV30	TRBD1	NA	TRBJ1-5	TGTGCCTGGGGGGTACAGGGACAGGAGAATCAGCCCCAGCATTTT	CAWGVQGQENQPQHF
TRBV30	TRBD1	NA	TRBJ1-2	TGTGCCTGGAGGACAGGGGGCTGGAGAGATGGCTACACCTTC	CAWRTGGWRDGYTF
TRBV14	NA	NA	TRBJ1-1	TGTGCCAGCAGCCAAGTGCCGGGAAGCACTGAAGCTTTCTTT	CASSQVPGSTEAFF
TRBV30	NA	NA	TRBJ2-3	TGTGCCTGGAGCGTCCAAGGGACTACGCAGTATTTT	CAWSVQGTTQYF
TRBV4-1	TRBD2	NA	TRBJ2-7	TGCGCCAGCGGGCGGGGACTAGCTGGCGAGCAGTACTTC	CASGRGLAGEQYF
TRBV18	NA	NA	TRBJ1-5	TGTGCCAGCTCCTCCAACGCGGGGGGTGTTCAGCCCCAGCATTTT	CASSSNAGGVQPQHF
TRBV4-1	NA	NA	TRBJ2-2	TGCGCCGGAGTCCCTGTTTATGGGGGGGCCTACACCGGGGAGCTGTTTTTT	CAGVPVYGGAYTGELFF
TRBV27	NA	NA	TRBJ2-7	TGTGCCAGCAGTGCAGGGGTCTCCTACGAGCAGTACTTC	CASSAGVSYEQYF
TRBV7-9	TRBD1	once	TRBJ2-1	TGTGCCAGCAGCTTGGGACAGGGGTATGATGAGCAGTTCTTC	CASSLGQGYDEQFF
TRBV30	NA	NA	TRBJ2-5	TGTGTCGGACTGGAGGGCAGGGGGCAAGAGACCCAGTACTTC	CVGLEGRGQETQYF
TRBV7-6	NA	NA	TRBJ2-1	TGTGCCAGCAGCTTAGGCAGGGGCTTCTACAATGAGCAGTTCTTC	CASSLGRGFYNEQFF
TRBV27	TRBD2	NA	TRBJ2-2	TGTGCCAGCAGTTTGTCCCCGGGACTAGCGAACACCGGGGAGCTGTTTTTT	CASSLSPGLANTGELFF
TRBV25-1	NA	NA	TRBJ1-1	TGTGCCAGCAGTGAATATGTCGGGGCCGACACTGAAGCTTTCTTT	CASSEYVGADTEAFF
TRBV7-3	TRBD1	NA	TRBJ1-2	TGTGCCAGCAGCCTTGGGACAGGCCGAGGGGGCTACACCTTC	CASSLGTGRGGYTF
TRBV15	TRBD1	NA	TRBJ1-5	TGTGCCACCAGCGCCGACAGGGGTCTGTATAGCAATCAGCCCCAGCATTTT	CATSADRGLYSNQPQHF
TRBV2	NA	NA	TRBJ2-3	TGTGCCAGCCGGGAGATAGATACGCAGTATTTT	CASREIDTQYF
TRBV7-2	TRBD1	NA	TRBJ1-1	TGTGCCAGCAGCCCCGATCGGGACAGGCTGACTGAAGCTTTCTTT	CASSPDRDRLTEAFF
TRBV7-2	NA	NA	TRBJ2-5	TGTGCCAGCAGCTTAGCGGGACTCGGAGAGACCCAGTACTTC	CASSLAGLGETQYF
TRBV7-2	NA	NA	TRBJ1-5	TGTGCCAGCAGCCCGGCGGCTTTTCAGCCCCAGCATTTT	CASSPAAFQPQHF
TRBV18	TRBD1	NA	TRBJ1-4	TGTGCCAGCCGTCGTTTAAGGGACAGGGGTGAAAAACTGTTTTTT	CASRRLRDRGEKLFF
TRBV6-5	NA	NA	TRBJ2-7	TGTGCCAGCAGTTACTCGAAATCCGGCGAGCAGTACTTC	CASSYSKSGEQYF
TRBV18	TRBD1	NA	TRBJ1-5	TGTGCCAGCTCACCATGGGCCAGGGGGACCCACCAGCCCCAGCATTTT	CASSPWARGTHQPQHF
TRBV29-1	NA	NA	TRBJ2-3	TGCAGCGTTGAAGGTTCCACAGATACGCAGTATTTT	CSVEGSTDTQYF
TRBV3-1/TRBV3-2	NA	NA	TRBJ1-2	TGTGCCAGCCAAGGGGGACAACTCTATGGCTACACCTTC	CASQGGQLYGYTF
TRBV9	TRBD2	once	TRBJ2-1	TGTGCCAGCAGCGTAGTTGTTAGCGGGAGTACTAGTGGTGAGCAGTTCTTC	CASSVVVSGSTSGEQFF
TRBV28	TRBD1	NA	TRBJ1-6	TGTGCCAGCAGTCCCATGGACAGGGGGCCAAATTCACCCCTCCACTTT	CASSPMDRGPNSPLHF
TRBV4-3	TRBD1	NA	TRBJ2-1	TGCGCCAGCAGCCAAGTGTACAGGGGATACAATGAGCAGTTCTTC	CASSQVYRGYNEQFF
TRBV12-5	TRBD1	few	TRBJ2-5	TGTGCTAGTGGTGCATCAGGGGGCCAAGAGACCCAGTACTTC	CASGASGGQETQYF
TRBV6-6	NA	NA	TRBJ1-5	TGTGCCAGCAGTTACCAGAGCTATAGCAATCAGCCCCAGCATTTT	CASSYQSYSNQPQHF
TRBV20-1	NA	once	TRBJ1-2	TGCAGTGCCCGGAGTTCGTTTGGCTACACCTTC	CSARSSFGYTF
TRBV5-6	NA	NA	TRBJ1-1	TGTGCCAGCAGTTGGGACGGGAACACTGAAGCTTTCTTT	CASSWDGNTEAFF
TRBV3-1/TRBV3-2	NA	NA	TRBJ2-1	TGTGCCAGCAGCCAAAGTACGTCCTCGCAGTTCTTC	CASSQSTSSQFF
TRBV28	NA	few	TRBJ1-2	TGTGCCAGCAGGGTTGGGGGGGCAGAACATGGCTACACCTTC	CASRVGGAEHGYTF
TRBV2	NA	NA	TRBJ1-4	TGTGCCAGCAGTACGATGGTCGGTGAAAAACTGTTTTTT	CASSTMVGEKLFF
TRBV7-2	TRBD1	NA	TRBJ2-3	TGTGCCAGCAGCTCCCAGGGGGTTGGAGATACGCAGTATTTT	CASSSQGVGDTQYF
TRBV19	TRBD2	NA	TRBJ2-1	TGTGCCAGTACCCCGAACCCCGGTGGCGGGGGAAGGGGCAATGAGCAGTTCTTC	CASTPNPGGGGRGNEQFF
TRBV7-2	NA	once	TRBJ2-2	TGTGCCAGCAGCTTAGGCCTAGGGACCACCGGGGAGCTGTTTTTT	CASSLGLGTTGELFF
TRBV6-5	NA	NA	TRBJ1-6	TGTGCCAGCAAAGACGGGCCCTCGGGGGGACCCCTCCACTTT	CASKDGPSGGPLHF